Described below is a single T cell receptor (beta chain) sequence and its context. Treatment defined: roughly 20 received Ad26.COV2.S at low or high dose, single or two shots; roughly five received placebo; per-sample allocation not given. Samples were taken on day 63 after the first vaccine or placebo injection. The entry originates in a study of Ad26.COV2.S vaccination and SARS-CoV-2 variants. Study summary: Enrollment placed the donor in the COV1001 Ad26.COV2.S trial arm.

Measured with immunoSEQ multiplex PCR; TCRdb has only the in-frame clones, and not every one. Of more than 400,000 clones in the sample, around 92% were seen once. Material: peripheral blood, obtained in a trial of Ad26.COV2.S vaccine versus placebo. The sequence came from a person between 18 and 65 years old who received the Ad26.COV2.S COVID-19 vaccine or a placebo.

CDR3: CAWGIRHDLDLNSPLHF. The CDR3 nucleotides read TGTGCCTGGGGCATCCGACACGACCTGGATCTTAATTCACCCCTCCACTTT. The chain employs TRBV30 and TRBJ1-6; D call uncertain. Trimming left V 5 bases short and J 6 bases short, with 23 bases between. The V gene's germline CDR1 is GTSNPN and CDR2 SVGIG (reference sequence). The CDR3 contains 17 residues.